The 29 T cell receptor beta chains below were found in one sample sequenced in a study of PD-1 blockade in classical Hodgkin lymphoma. There was relapse after autologous stem cell transplantation in every patient, and there was variation in brentuximab vedotin exposure. Clones were sequenced by immunoSEQ multiplex PCR, and TCRdb holds only the in-frame ones, with some missing. The table has 150,000 or so clones, approximately 80% seen once. The source was peripheral blood mononuclear cells (PBMCs), collected before the second cycle of nivolumab. These receptors were obtained from a human donor with classical Hodgkin lymphoma.

This clone was recorded a few times. The J gene is TRBJ2-7, the V gene TRBV7-2; 9 bases line up with TRBD2. This CDR3 contains 15 residues. CDR1 and CDR2 (germline): SGHTA, FQGNSA. The J segment lost 2 bases and the V segment lost 0 bases, leaving 2 bases of the junction unmatched. The chain's CDR3 is CASSLAAGGAYEQYF. CDR3 DNA sequence: TGTGCCAGCAGCTTAGCTGCGGGAGGGGCCTACGAGCAGTACTTC.

The CDR3 loop is CASSVGTGITDTQYF. The CDR3 bases are TGCGCCAGCAGCGTCGGGACAGGGATCACAGATACGCAGTATTTT. This chain uses TRBV5-1 with TRBJ2-3; 9 nucleotides agree with TRBD1. The CDR3 has 15 amino acids. V gave up 4 bases and J gave up 2 bases; unmatched junction bases: 5. Germline V gene sequence: CDR1 SGHRS, CDR2 YFSETQ.

The genes are TRBV6-1 and TRBJ2-7; 10 positions match TRBD1. The trim removed 5 bases at V and 6 bases at J, leaving 4 bases unmatched. This CDR3 has 13 amino acids. CDR1 and CDR2 from the germline V gene are MNHNS and SASEGT. CDR3 protein: CASSWDRGSEQYF. The CDR3, as DNA: TGTGCCAGCAGTTGGGACAGGGGTAGCGAGCAGTACTTC.

This chain connects TRBV2 to TRBJ2-5; 8 bases are a match to TRBD1. After removal of 1 base from V and 5 bases from J, the junction contained 9 bases not matched to a gene. This CDR3 contains 16 residues. Germline loops: CDR1 SNHLY, CDR2 FYNNEI. The CDR3 spells CASSEGTGPRGETQYF. The DNA of the CDR3 is TGTGCCAGCAGTGAAGGGACAGGGCCCCGGGGGGAGACCCAGTACTTC.

The V gene is TRBV9, the J gene TRBJ2-5; the D is unclear. In germline, CDR1 is SGDLS, CDR2 YYNGEE. Trimming shortened V by 3 bases and J by 5 bases, and 14 bases separated the two germline ends. The CDR3 has 14 residues. The CDR3, as DNA: TGTGCCAGCAGCGCCCCTGGGCCGGTTGAGACCCAGTACTTC. This sequence encodes CASSAPGPVETQYF.

This sequence joins TRBV19 and TRBJ2-7; D not resolved. The V end was cut by 4 bases, the J end by 1 base, with 8 bases between. The length of the CDR3 is 13 residues. Germline V CDR1 and CDR2: LNHDA, SQIVND (reference sequence). The CDR3 DNA sequence: TGTGCCAGTAGTACGGACCGTTCCTACGAGCAGTACTTC. Residues: CASSTDRSYEQYF.

This clone was counted a single time. The rearrangement links TRBV12-5 to TRBJ1-5; D unclear. Trimming stripped 0 bases from V and 7 bases from J, with 4 bases between. CDR1 and CDR2 from the germline V gene are LGHNT and FRNRAP. The CDR3 is made up of 12 amino acids. In DNA, the CDR3 is TGTGCTAGTGGTTTGGTACAACAGCCCCAGCATTTT. It codes for CASGLVQQPQHF.

As DNA, the CDR3 is TGTGCCAGCAGCTTAGTTCAGACTAGCGGGAGTTACAATGAGCAGTTCTTC. It translates to CASSLVQTSGSYNEQFF. This rearrangement joins TRBV7-8 to TRBJ2-1; 12 nucleotides line up with TRBD2. Germline V gene lookup returns CDR1 SGHVS and CDR2 FQNEAQ. The CDR3 has 17 amino acids. V trimming: 1 base; J trimming: 4 bases; junction bases outside the gene matches: 5. The whole variable domain, filled in from reference TRBV7-8 and TRBJ2-1, reads GAGVSQSPRYKVAKRGQDVALRCDPISGHVSLFWYQQALGQGPEFLTYFQNEAQLDKSGLPSDRFFAERPEGSVSTLKIQRTQQEDSAVYLCASSLVQTSGSYNEQFFGPGTRLTVL.

In regard to this clone: This same CDR3 is encoded by further DNA sequences in the sample. The chain has TRBV10-3 and TRBJ2-3; 8 bases align to TRBD1. Unmatched junction bases numbered 4, after V lost 6 bases and J lost 2 bases. The CDR3 spans 14 residues. Germline values: CDR1 ENHRY, CDR2 SYGVKD. CDR3 DNA sequence: TGTGCCATCAGGGCGACAGGGGACACAGATACGCAGTATTTT. Translated: CAIRATGDTDTQYF.

V and J are TRBV27 and TRBJ1-1; D is uncertain. The CDR3 totals 13 residues. The V end lost 2 bases, the J end lost 5 bases, and 9 bases lay between the germline ends. Germline V CDR1 and CDR2: MNHEY, SMNVEV (reference sequence). CDR3 amino acids: CASSLALGTEAFF. CDR3 nucleotide sequence: TGTGCCAGCAGTTTAGCACTGGGGACTGAAGCTTTCTTT.

The chain employs TRBV28 and TRBJ2-2, with TRBD2 matching 12 bases. The CDR3 covers 17 residues. V lost 4 bases and J lost 6; bases outside the gene matches: 9. Germline CDR1 is MDHEN and CDR2 is SYDVKM. The CDR3 spells CASSSWRLAGGPGELFF. As DNA, the CDR3 is TGTGCCAGCAGTTCCTGGCGGCTAGCGGGAGGGCCCGGGGAGCTGTTTTTT. Based on the CDR3 plus reference TRBV28 and TRBJ2-2, the full variable domain is DVKVTQSSRYLVKRTGEKVFLECVQDMDHENMFWYRQDPGLGLRLIYFSYDVKMKEKGDIPEGYSVSREKKERFSLILESASTNQTSMYLCASSSWRLAGGPGELFFGEGSRLTVL.

The V gene is TRBV6-6, the J gene TRBJ2-2; perhaps TRBD1 as D (6 bases). CDR1 is MNHNY, CDR2 SVGAGI, per germline (reference sequence). CDR3 length equals 14 residues. V shed 7 bases and J shed 2 bases, with 11 bases lying between them. The CDR3 DNA reads TGTGCCAGCAATCTACAGGGAAACACCGGGGAGCTGTTTTTT. This sequence encodes CASNLQGNTGELFF.

The V and J genes are TRBV5-1 and TRBJ2-7, with 9 bases lining up with TRBD1. J lost 4 bases, V lost 4 bases, and 9 bases had no gene match. Germline V gene lookup returns CDR1 SGHRS and CDR2 YFSETQ. This CDR3 contains 15 residues. The CDR3 protein is CASSLHRGRDYEQYF. Here the CDR3 DNA reads TGCGCCAGCAGCCTCCACAGGGGGCGGGATTACGAGCAGTACTTC.

V gene TRBV4-1 combines with J gene TRBJ2-3, with TRBD2 identical over 8 bases. The CDR3 contains 14 residues. V shed 6 bases and J 1 base; nucleotides not matched to a gene: 3. Germline CDR1 and CDR2: MGHRA and YSYEKL. The CDR3 sequence: CASRPAGGTDTQYF. CDR3 nucleotide sequence: TGCGCCAGCAGACCAGCGGGAGGCACAGATACGCAGTATTTT.

The chain carries TRBV7-9 and TRBJ2-1; D perhaps matches TRBD2 (6 bases). Trimming took off 0 bases at V and 8 bases at J, with 17 bases between the two ends. CDR1 SEHNR and CDR2 FQNEAQ come from the germline V gene (reference sequence). This CDR3 contains 16 residues. The DNA for the CDR3 is TGTGCCAGCAGCTTAGCGACTAGGGATCGGTTCGATGAGCAGTTCTTC. Protein product: CASSLATRDRFDEQFF.

J is TRBJ2-5 and V is TRBV2, with unresolved D. Per the germline V gene, CDR1 is SNHLY and CDR2 is FYNNEI. The CDR3 is 13 amino acids. With 3 bases removed from V and 2 bases from J, the gap between germline ends came to 7 bases. CDR3 sequence reads: CASSEDQQETQYF. Here the CDR3 DNA reads TGTGCCAGCAGTGAGGACCAGCAAGAGACCCAGTACTTC.

This clone was recorded at least ten times. The J gene is TRBJ2-5, the V gene TRBV7-2; 8 positions agree with TRBD2. V trimming: 5 bases; J trimming: 4 bases; junction bases outside the gene matches: 9. The CDR3 spans 15 residues. From germline, CDR1 is SGHTA and CDR2 FQGNSA. The DNA for the CDR3 is TGTGCCAGCAGCCTGCGTCCAGCGGGGGTAGAGACCCAGTACTTC. Protein: CASSLRPAGVETQYF. Combining the CDR3 with reference TRBV7-2 and TRBJ2-5 gives the whole variable domain GAGVSQSPSNKVTEKGKDVELRCDPISGHTALYWYRQSLGQGLEFLIYFQGNSAPDKSGLPSDRFSAERTGGSVSTLTIQRTQQEDSAVYLCASSLRPAGVETQYFGPGTRLLVL.

The CDR3 coding sequence is TGTGCCAGCAGCTCGCGGGGGGGAGCCGCGAACACCGGGGAGCTGTTTTTT. Translation: CASSSRGGAANTGELFF. The chain joins TRBV7-9 to TRBJ2-2; 9 bases are shared with TRBD2. Losses at the gene ends were 4 bases for V and 0 bases for J; bases not matched to a gene: 6. The CDR3 loop spans 17 amino acids. Germline loops: CDR1 SEHNR, CDR2 FQNEAQ (reference sequence). The complete variable domain, with remaining parts taken from reference TRBV7-9 and TRBJ2-2, reads DTGVSQNPRHKITKRGQNVTFRCDPISEHNRLYWYRQTLGQGPEFLTYFQNEAQLEKSRLLSDRFSAERPKGSFSTLEIQRTEQGDSAMYLCASSSRGGAANTGELFFGEGSRLTVL.

This chain uses TRBV9 with TRBJ2-2; D is unclear. In germline, CDR1 is SGDLS, CDR2 YYNGEE. Trimming shortened V by 0 bases and J by 0 bases, and 9 bases separated the two germline ends. The CDR3 has 16 residues. DNA of the CDR3: TGTGCCAGCAGCGTAGCCCCAGATTCGAACACCGGGGAGCTGTTTTTT. Its protein is CASSVAPDSNTGELFF.

This clone was counted only a few times. In DNA form, the CDR3 reads TGTGCCAGCAGTGGTACAGGGGCAACTAATGAAAAACTGTTTTTT. Amino acids: CASSGTGATNEKLFF. This chain links TRBV2 with TRBJ1-4, with 7 nucleotides matching TRBD1. Germline values: CDR1 SNHLY, CDR2 FYNNEI. With 4 bases clipped from V and 0 bases from J, the junction kept 2 bases outside the gene matches. This CDR3 contains 15 residues.

The rearrangement uses TRBV12-5 and TRBJ1-5; 9 bases fit TRBD1. V lost 0 bases and J lost 5; bases outside the gene matches: 8. The CDR3 spans 17 residues. Germline CDR1 and CDR2: LGHNT and FRNRAP. This CDR3 is CASGLVFTGGVDQPQHF. The DNA of the CDR3 is TGTGCTAGTGGTTTGGTTTTCACAGGGGGCGTCGATCAGCCCCAGCATTTT.

The chain is built from TRBV19 and TRBJ1-1; D not resolved. The ends were cut back, 2 bases at V and 2 bases at J, with 6 bases in the middle. The CDR3 is 13 residues long. Germline-derived CDR1 and CDR2 are LNHDA and SQIVND (reference sequence). CDR3 residues: CASSILGNTEAFF. The CDR3 bases are TGTGCCAGTAGTATATTGGGAAACACTGAAGCTTTCTTT.

The chain links TRBV5-1 to TRBJ1-2; D call uncertain. Trimming left V 2 bases short and J 4 bases short, with 12 bases between. Germline V gives CDR1 SGHRS, CDR2 YFSETQ. The CDR3 has 14 residues. CDR3 DNA: TGCGCCAGCAGCTTTAGCCTTGACCTCTATGGCTACACCTTC. This sequence encodes CASSFSLDLYGYTF.

The genes are TRBV19 and TRBJ2-3, with 8 bases aligning to TRBD2. The CDR3 loop spans 16 amino acids. V shed 4 bases and J 6 bases; nucleotides not matched to a gene: 12. The germline V gene encodes CDR1 LNHDA and CDR2 SQIVND (reference sequence). The CDR3 sequence is CASSTLSGSRRDTQYF. CDR3 sequence (DNA): TGTGCCAGTAGTACATTGAGCGGGAGTCGGAGGGATACGCAGTATTTT.

This chain uses TRBV6-1 with TRBJ2-7; TRBD1 matches 9 bases. With 6 bases clipped from V and 0 bases from J, the junction kept 6 bases outside the gene matches. The length of the CDR3 is 15 residues. CDR1 and CDR2 (germline): MNHNS, SASEGT. The CDR3 loop is CASRLQGASSYEQYF. In nucleotides, the CDR3 is TGTGCCAGCAGGTTACAGGGGGCGTCCTCCTACGAGCAGTACTTC.

The chain combines TRBV7-9 with TRBJ1-1; possible D gene TRBD1, 6 bases. The germline CDR1 and CDR2 sequences are SEHNR and FQNEAQ (reference sequence). The CDR3 is 14 residues long. Trimming shortened V by 4 bases and J by 1 base, and 10 bases separated the two germline ends. The CDR3 reads CASSSTGWNTEAFF. In DNA, the CDR3 is TGTGCCAGCAGCTCAACAGGGTGGAACACTGAAGCTTTCTTT.

Written as DNA, the CDR3 is TGTGCCGCAAGGGGGCAGGGTCTTGGCTACACCTTC. It specifies CAARGQGLGYTF. The rearrangement links TRBV19 to TRBJ1-2; 7 positions match TRBD1. Germline V lookup: CDR1 LNHDA, CDR2 SQIVND (reference sequence). This CDR3 has 12 amino acids. The J segment lost 7 bases and the V segment lost 11 bases, leaving 10 bases of the junction unmatched. Full variable domain (outside the CDR3, taken from reference TRBV19 and TRBJ1-2): DGGITQSPKYLFRKEGQNVTLSCEQNLNHDAMYWYRQDPGQGLRLIYYSQIVNDFQKGDIAEGYSVSREKKESFPLTVTSAQKNPTAFYLCAARGQGLGYTFGSGTRLTVV.

V is TRBV29-1 and J is TRBJ1-2; TRBD1 matches 8 bases. The CDR3 runs 11 residues. CDR1 and CDR2 (germline): SQVTM, ANQGSEA. V shed 6 bases and J 7 bases; nucleotides not matched to a gene: 4. The CDR3 DNA reads as TGCAGCGTCCAGGGGGCGAGTGGCTACACCTTC. Protein sequence: CSVQGASGYTF.

The V and J genes are TRBV11-2 and TRBJ2-3, with TRBD2 identical over 10 bases. Germline CDR1 and CDR2: SGHAT and FQNNGV. This CDR3 comprises 18 residues. V was pared by 5 bases and J by 0 bases, with 11 bases of the junction left unmatched. CDR3: CASSIPGTSDVSTDTQYF. In nucleotides, the CDR3 is TGTGCCAGCAGCATCCCCGGGACTAGCGATGTTAGCACAGATACGCAGTATTTT. The full variable domain, rest sourced from reference TRBV11-2 and TRBJ2-3, is EAGVAQSPRYKIIEKRQSVAFWCNPISGHATLYWYQQILGQGPKLLIQFQNNGVVDDSQLPKDRFSAERLKGVDSTLKIQPAKLEDSAVYLCASSIPGTSDVSTDTQYFGPGTRLTVL.